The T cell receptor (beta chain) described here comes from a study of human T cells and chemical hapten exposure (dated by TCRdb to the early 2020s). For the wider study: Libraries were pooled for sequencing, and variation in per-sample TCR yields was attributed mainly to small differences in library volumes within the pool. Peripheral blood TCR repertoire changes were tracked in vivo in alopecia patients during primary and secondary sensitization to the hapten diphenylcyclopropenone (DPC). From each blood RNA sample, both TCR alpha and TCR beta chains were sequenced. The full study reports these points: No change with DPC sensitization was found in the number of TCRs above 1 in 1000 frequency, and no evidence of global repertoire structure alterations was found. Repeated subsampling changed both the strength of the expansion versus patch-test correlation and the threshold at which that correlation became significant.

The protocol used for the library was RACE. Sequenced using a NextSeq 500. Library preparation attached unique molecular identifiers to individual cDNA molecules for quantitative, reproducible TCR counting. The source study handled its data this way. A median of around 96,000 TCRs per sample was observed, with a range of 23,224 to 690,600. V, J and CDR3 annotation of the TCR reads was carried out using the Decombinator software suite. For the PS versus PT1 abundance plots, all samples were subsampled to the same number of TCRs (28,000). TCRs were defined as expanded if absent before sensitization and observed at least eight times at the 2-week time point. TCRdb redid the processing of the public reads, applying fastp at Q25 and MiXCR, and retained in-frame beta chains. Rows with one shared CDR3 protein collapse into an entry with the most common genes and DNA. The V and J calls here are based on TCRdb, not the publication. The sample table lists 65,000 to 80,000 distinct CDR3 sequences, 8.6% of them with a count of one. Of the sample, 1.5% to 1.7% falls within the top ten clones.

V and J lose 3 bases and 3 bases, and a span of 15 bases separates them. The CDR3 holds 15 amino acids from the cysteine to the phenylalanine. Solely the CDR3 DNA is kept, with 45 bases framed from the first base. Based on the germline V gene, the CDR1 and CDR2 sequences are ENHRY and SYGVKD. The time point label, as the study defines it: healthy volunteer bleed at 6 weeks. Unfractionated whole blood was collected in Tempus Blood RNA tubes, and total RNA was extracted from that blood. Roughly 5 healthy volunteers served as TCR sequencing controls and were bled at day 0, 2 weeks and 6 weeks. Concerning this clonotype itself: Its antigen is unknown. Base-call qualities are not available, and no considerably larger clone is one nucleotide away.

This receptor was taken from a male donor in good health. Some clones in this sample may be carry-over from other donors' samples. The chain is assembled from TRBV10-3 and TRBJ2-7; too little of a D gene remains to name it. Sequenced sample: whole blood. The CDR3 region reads CAISDPVGLNYEQYF. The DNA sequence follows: TGTGCCATCAGTGATCCAGTTGGTCTCAACTACGAGCAGTACTTC.